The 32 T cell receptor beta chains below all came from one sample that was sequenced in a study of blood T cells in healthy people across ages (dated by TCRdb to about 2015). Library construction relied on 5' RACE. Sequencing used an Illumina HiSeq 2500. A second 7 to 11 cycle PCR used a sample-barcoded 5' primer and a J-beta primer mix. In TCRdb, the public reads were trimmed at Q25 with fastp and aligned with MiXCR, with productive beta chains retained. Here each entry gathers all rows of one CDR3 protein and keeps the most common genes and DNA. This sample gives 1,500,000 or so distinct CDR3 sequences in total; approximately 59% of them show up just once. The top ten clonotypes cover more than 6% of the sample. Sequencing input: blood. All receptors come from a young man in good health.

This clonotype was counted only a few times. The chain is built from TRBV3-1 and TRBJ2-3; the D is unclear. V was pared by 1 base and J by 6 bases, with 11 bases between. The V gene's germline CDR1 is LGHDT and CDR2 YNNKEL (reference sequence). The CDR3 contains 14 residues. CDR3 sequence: CASSQVGGVDTQYF. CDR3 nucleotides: TGTGCCAGCAGCCAAGTAGGCGGAGTGGATACGCAGTATTTT.

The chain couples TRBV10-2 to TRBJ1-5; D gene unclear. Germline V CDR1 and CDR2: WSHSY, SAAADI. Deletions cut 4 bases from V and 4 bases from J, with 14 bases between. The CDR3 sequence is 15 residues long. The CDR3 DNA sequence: TGCGCCAGCAGTGCCGGCAGATTTGGTAATCAGCCCCAGCATTTT. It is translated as CASSAGRFGNQPQHF.

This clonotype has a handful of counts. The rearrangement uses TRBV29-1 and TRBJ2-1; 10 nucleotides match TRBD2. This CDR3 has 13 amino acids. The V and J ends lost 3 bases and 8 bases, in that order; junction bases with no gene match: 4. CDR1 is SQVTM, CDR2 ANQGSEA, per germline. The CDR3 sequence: CSVDALAGDEQFF. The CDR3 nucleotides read TGCAGCGTTGATGCGCTAGCGGGGGATGAGCAGTTCTTC.

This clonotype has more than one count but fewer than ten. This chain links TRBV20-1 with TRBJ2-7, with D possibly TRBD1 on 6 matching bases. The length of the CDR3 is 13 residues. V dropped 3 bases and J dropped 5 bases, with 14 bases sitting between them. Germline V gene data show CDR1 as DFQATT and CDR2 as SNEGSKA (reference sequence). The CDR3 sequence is CSASGPGDDEQYF. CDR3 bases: TGCAGTGCTAGCGGTCCAGGGGACGACGAGCAGTACTTC.

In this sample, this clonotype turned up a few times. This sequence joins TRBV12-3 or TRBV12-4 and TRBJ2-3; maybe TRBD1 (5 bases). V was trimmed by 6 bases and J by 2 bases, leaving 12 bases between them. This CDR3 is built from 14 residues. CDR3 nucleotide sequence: TGTGCCAGCAGCCGACAGAGACCCACAGATACGCAGTATTTT. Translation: CASSRQRPTDTQYF.

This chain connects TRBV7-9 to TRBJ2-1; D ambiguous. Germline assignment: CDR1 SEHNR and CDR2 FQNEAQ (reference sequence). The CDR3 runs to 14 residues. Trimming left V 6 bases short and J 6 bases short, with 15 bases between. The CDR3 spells CASSSTDRANEQFF. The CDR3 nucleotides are TGTGCCAGCAGTTCTACGGACCGAGCCAATGAGCAGTTCTTC.

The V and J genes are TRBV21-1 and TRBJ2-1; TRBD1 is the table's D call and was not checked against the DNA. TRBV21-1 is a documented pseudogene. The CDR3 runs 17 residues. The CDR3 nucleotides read TGTGCCAGCAGCAAAGCCCCCCCCGGGGGGGCCTACCATGAGCAGTTCTTC. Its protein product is CASSKAPPGGAYHEQFF.

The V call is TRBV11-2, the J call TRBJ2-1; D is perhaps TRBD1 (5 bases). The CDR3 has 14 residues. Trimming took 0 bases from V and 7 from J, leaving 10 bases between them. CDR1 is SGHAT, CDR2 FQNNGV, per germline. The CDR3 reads CASSLDRTSNEQFF. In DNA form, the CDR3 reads TGTGCCAGCAGCTTAGATCGGACATCTAATGAGCAGTTCTTC.

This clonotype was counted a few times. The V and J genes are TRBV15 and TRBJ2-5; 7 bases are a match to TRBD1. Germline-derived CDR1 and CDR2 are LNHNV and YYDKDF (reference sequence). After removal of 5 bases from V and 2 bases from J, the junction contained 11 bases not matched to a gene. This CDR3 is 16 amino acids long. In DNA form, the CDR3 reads TGTGCCACCAGCGGAATAGGGACAGCCGCTCAAGAGACCCAGTACTTC. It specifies CATSGIGTAAQETQYF.

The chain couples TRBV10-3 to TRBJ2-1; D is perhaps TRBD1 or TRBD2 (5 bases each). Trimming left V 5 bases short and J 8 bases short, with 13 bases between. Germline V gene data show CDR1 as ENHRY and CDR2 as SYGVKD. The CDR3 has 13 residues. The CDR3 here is CAISRDAGDEQFF. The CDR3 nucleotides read TGTGCCATCAGTAGGGACGCCGGGGATGAGCAGTTCTTC.

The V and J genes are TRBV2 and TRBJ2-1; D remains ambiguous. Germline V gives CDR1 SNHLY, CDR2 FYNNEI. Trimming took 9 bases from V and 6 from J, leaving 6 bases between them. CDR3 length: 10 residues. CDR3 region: CASHLNEQFF. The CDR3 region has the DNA TGTGCCAGTCACCTCAATGAGCAGTTCTTC.

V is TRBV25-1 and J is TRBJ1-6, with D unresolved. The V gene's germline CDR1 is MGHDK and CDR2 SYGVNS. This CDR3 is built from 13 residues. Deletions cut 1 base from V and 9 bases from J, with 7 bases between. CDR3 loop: CASSEFGLSPLHF. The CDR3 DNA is TGTGCCAGCAGTGAATTTGGGCTTTCACCCCTCCACTTT. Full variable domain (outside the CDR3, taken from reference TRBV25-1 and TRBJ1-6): EADIYQTPRYLVIGTGKKITLECSQTMGHDKMYWYQQDPGMELHLIHYSYGVNSTEKGDLSSESTVSRIRTEHFPLTLESARPSHTSQYLCASSEFGLSPLHFGNGTRLTVT.

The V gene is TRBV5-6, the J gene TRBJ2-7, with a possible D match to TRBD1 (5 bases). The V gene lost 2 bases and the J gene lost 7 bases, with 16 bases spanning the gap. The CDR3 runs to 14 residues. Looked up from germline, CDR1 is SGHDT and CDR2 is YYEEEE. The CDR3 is CASSLSLNRHEQYF. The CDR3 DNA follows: TGTGCCAGCAGCTTATCGCTTAACAGGCATGAGCAGTACTTC.

The CDR3 bases are TGTGCCAGCTCACCCGAGACACCCCAAGAGACCCAGTACTTC. This sequence encodes CASSPETPQETQYF. The rearrangement joins TRBV18 to TRBJ2-5; D not resolved. The CDR3 has 14 amino acids. Germline CDR1 reads KGHSH; CDR2 reads LQKENI. V gave up 3 bases and J gave up 1 base, with 9 bases separating them.

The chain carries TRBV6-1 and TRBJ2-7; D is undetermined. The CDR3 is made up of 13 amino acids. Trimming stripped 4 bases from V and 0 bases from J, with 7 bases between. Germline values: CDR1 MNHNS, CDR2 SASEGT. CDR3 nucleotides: TGTGCCAGCAGTGGTCTTGTCTCCTACGAGCAGTACTTC. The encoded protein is CASSGLVSYEQYF.

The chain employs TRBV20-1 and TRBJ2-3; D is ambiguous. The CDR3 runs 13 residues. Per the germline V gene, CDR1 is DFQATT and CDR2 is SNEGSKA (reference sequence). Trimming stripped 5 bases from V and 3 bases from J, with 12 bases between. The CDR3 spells CSASRRGTDTQYF. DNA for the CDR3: TGCAGTGCTTCCCGCCGCGGAACAGATACGCAGTATTTT.

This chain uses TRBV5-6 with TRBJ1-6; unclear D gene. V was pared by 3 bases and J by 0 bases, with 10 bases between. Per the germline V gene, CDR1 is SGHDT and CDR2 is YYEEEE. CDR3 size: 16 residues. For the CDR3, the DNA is TGTGCCAGCAGCTCCTACCGAAGCTCCTATAATTCACCCCTCCACTTT. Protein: CASSSYRSSYNSPLHF.

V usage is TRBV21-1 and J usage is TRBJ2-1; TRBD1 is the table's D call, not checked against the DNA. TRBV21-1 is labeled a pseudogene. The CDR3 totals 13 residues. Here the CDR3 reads CARGQGICNEQFF. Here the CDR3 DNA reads TGTGCCAGGGGACAGGGGATTTGCAATGAGCAGTTCTTC.

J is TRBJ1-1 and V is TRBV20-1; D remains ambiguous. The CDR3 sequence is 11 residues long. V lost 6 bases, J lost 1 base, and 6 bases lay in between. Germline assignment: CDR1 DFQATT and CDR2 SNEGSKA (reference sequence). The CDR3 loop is CSAKTNTEAFF. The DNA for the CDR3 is TGCAGTGCGAAGACGAACACTGAAGCTTTCTTT.

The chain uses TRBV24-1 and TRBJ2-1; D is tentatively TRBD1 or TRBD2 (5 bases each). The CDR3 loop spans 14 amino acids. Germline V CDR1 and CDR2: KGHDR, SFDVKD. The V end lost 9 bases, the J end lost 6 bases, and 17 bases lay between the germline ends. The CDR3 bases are TGTGCCACCTCCCGGGGCGGTGGGGTCAATGAGCAGTTCTTC. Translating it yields CATSRGGGVNEQFF.

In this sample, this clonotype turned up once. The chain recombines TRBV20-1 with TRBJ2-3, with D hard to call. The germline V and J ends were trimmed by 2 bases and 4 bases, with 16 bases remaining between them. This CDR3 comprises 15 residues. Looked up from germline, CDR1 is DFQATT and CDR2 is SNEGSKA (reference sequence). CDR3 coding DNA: TGCAGTGCTAGACCCCTAATACCCGAGGCAGATACGCAGTATTTT. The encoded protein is CSARPLIPEADTQYF.

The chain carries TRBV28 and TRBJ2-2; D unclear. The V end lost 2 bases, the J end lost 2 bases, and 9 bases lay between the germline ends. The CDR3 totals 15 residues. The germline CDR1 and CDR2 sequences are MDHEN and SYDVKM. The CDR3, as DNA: TGTGCCAGCAGTTTAGGTACACTAAACACCGGGGAGCTGTTTTTT. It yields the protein CASSLGTLNTGELFF. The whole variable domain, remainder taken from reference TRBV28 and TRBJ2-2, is DVKVTQSSRYLVKRTGEKVFLECVQDMDHENMFWYRQDPGLGLRLIYFSYDVKMKEKGDIPEGYSVSREKKERFSLILESASTNQTSMYLCASSLGTLNTGELFFGEGSRLTVL.

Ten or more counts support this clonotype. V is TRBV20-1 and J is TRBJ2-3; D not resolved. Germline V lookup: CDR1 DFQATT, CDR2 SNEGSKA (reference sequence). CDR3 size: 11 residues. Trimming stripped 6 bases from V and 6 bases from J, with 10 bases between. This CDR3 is CSAAPQDTQYF. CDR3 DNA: TGCAGTGCAGCCCCCCAGGATACGCAGTATTTT.

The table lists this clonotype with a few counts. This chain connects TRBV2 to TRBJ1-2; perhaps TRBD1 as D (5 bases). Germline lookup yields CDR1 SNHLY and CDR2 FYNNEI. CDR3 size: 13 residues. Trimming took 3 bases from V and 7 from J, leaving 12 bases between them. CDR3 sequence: CASSDNGAGGYTF. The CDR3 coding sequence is TGTGCCAGCAGTGACAACGGGGCGGGTGGCTACACCTTC.

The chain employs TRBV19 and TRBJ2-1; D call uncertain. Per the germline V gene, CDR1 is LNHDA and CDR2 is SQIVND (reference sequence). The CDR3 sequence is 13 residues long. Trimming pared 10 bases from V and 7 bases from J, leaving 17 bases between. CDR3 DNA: TGTGCCACCCGGACGAACTCCGTGAATGAGCAGTTCTTC. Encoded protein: CATRTNSVNEQFF.

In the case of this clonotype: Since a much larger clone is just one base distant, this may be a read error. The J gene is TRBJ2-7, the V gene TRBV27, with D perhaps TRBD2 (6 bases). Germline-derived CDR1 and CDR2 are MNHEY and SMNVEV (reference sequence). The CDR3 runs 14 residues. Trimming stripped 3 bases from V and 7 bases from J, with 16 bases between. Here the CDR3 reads CASSFGGALNEQYF. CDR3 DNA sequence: TGTGCCAGCAGTTTTGGAGGGGCCCTTAATGAGCAGTACTTC.

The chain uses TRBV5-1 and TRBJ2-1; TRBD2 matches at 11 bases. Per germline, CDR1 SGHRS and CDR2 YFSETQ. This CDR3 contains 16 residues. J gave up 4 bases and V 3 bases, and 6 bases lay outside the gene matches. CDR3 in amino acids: CASSSYLAGGYNEQFF. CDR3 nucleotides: TGCGCCAGCAGCTCCTACCTAGCGGGGGGATACAATGAGCAGTTCTTC.

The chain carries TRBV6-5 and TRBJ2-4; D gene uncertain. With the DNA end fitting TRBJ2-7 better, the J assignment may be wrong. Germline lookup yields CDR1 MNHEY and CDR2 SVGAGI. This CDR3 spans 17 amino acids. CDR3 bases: TGTGCCAGCAGTTACTCCACTATTCAAGTCTCAAACGACGAGCAGTACTTC. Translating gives CASSYSTIQVSNDEQYF.

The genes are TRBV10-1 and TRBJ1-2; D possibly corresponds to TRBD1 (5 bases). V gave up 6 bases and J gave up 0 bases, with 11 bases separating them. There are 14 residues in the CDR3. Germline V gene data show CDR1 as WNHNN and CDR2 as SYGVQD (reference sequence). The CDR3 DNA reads TGCGCCAGCAGCGGGAGGACATCTAACTATGGCTACACCTTC. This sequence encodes CASSGRTSNYGYTF.

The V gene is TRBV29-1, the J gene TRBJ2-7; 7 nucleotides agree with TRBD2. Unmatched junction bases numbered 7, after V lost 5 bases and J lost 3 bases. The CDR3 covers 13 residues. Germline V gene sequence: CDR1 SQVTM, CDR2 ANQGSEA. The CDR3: CSVLLADRYEQYF. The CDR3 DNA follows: TGCAGCGTTCTCCTAGCGGACCGCTACGAGCAGTACTTC.

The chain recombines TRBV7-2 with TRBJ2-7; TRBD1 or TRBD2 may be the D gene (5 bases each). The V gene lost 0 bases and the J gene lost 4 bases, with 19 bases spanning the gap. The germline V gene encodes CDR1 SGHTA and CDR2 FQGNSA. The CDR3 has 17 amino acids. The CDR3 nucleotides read TGTGCCAGCAGCTTAGCGGGGGACCCGGGACCTATTTACGAGCAGTACTTC. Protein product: CASSLAGDPGPIYEQYF.

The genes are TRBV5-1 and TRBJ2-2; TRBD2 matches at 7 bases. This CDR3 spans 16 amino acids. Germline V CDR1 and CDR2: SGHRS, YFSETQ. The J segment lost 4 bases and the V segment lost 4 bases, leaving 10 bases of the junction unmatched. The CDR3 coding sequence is TGCGCCAGCAGCCCCCCAGCGGGAACGGGCACCGGGGAGCTGTTTTTT. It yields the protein CASSPPAGTGTGELFF. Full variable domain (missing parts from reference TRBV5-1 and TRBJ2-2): KAGVTQTPRYLIKTRGQQVTLSCSPISGHRSVSWYQQTPGQGLQFLFEYFSETQRNKGNFPGRFSGRQFSNSRSEMNVSTLELGDSALYLCASSPPAGTGTGELFFGEGSRLTVL.